This TCR beta chain was recorded in a study of T cell responses to AZD1222 COVID-19 vaccine. The wider study: Second-dose intervals near 4 or 12 weeks were combined. Study-level findings and limits: Increased Spike-specific TCR breadth and depth were observed after two AZD1222 doses.

V was clipped by 5 bases and J by 1 base, with 9 bases between them. The CDR3 length is 13 residues. CDR1 is SEHNR, CDR2 FQNEAQ, per germline (reference sequence). Comment on this clone: Its antigen is not known.

Assay used: immunoSEQ multiplex PCR; TCRdb lists only in-frame clones, some missing. Of approximately 110,000 clones in the sample, about 85% were seen once. V and J are TRBV7-9 and TRBJ2-7, with D perhaps matching TRBD1 (6 bases). The sequence derives from an adult in good health. The specimen was peripheral blood, collected on day 0 of AZD1222 vaccination. The CDR3, as DNA: TGTGCCAGCAGCCGTGACAGGTCCTACGAGCAGTACTTC. It specifies CASSRDRSYEQYF.